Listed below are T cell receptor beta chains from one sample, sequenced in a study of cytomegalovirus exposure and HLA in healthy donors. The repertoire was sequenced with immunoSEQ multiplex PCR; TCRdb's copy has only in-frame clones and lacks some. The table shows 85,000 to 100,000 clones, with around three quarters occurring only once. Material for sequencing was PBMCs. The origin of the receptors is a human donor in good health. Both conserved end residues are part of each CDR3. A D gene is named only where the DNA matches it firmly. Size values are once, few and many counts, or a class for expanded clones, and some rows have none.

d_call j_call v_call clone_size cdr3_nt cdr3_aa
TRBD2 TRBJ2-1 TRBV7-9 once TGTGCCAGCAGCCAAGGACTAGCGGGTTTACGGTCAAATGAGCAGTTCTTC CASSQGLAGLRSNEQFF
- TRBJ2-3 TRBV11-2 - TGTGCCAGCAGCTTGGGGGTGGGTTTGGGGGGATTACACACAGATACGCAGTATTTT CASSLGVGLGGLHTDTQYF
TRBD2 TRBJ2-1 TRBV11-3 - TGTGCCAGCAGCAAAGAGTTAGCGGGGAACAATGAGCAGTTCTTC CASSKELAGNNEQFF
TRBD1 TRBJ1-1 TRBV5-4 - TGTGCCAGCAGCCAAGGACAGGGGGGCACTGAAGCTTTCTTT CASSQGQGGTEAFF
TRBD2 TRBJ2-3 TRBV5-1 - TGCGCCAGCAGCTTGATGACTAGCCTCACAGATACGCAGTATTTT CASSLMTSLTDTQYF
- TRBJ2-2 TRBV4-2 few TGTGCCAGCAGCCGTGGATCGGCGGGCCACGGGGAGCTGTTTTTT CASSRGSAGHGELFF
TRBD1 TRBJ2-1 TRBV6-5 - TGTGCCAGCAGCTCAGGGGGTTCCTACAATGAGCAGTTCTTC CASSSGGSYNEQFF
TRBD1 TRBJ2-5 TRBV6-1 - TGTGCCAGCAGTGGGGGACAGGGGCAAGAGACCCAGTACTTC CASSGGQGQETQYF
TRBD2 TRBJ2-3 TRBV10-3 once TGTGCCATCAGCGGGGGCTTATCGCGGGGGGGTCCAGATACGCAGTATTTT CAISGGLSRGGPDTQYF
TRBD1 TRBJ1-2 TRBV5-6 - TGTGCCAGCAGCCAGTTGGGACAGGGGTTCAACTATGGCTACACCTTC CASSQLGQGFNYGYTF
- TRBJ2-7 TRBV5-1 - TGCGCGTCAGACGGACGGGGGCGGGAGCGGGAAGCTGCATCCTACGAGCAGTACTTC CASDGRGREREAASYEQYF
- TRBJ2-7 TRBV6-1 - TGTGCCAGCAGTGCCACGAGCTACGAGCAGTACTTC CASSATSYEQYF
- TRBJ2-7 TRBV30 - TGTGCCTGGGAAAGGACACTCTTCGGGCAGTACTTC CAWERTLFGQYF
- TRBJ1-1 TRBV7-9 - TGTGCCAGCAGCTTAGACGGTATGAACACTGAAGCTTTCTTT CASSLDGMNTEAFF
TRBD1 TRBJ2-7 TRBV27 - TGTGCCAGCAGTCCTCACAGGGGTTACGAGCAGTACTTC CASSPHRGYEQYF
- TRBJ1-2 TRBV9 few TGTGCCAGCAGCGTAAGCGGGAATTATGGCTACACCTTC CASSVSGNYGYTF
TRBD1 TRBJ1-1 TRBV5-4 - TGTGCCAGCAGCTTGCAGGGGGGGAACACTGAAGCTTTCTTT CASSLQGGNTEAFF
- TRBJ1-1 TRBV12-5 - TGTGCTAGTGTCGAGCGCGGGCTGGACACTGAAGCTTTCTTT CASVERGLDTEAFF
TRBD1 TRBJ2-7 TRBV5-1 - TGCGCCAGCAGCTTGGACAGGGGCTCCTACGAGCAGTACTTC CASSLDRGSYEQYF
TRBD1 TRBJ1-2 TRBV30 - TGTGCCTGGATTGGGGCACCGGGACAGTCTAACGACAAACTATGGCGGTTCGGCTACACCTTC CAWIGAPGQSNDKLWRFGYTF
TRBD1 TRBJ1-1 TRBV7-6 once TGTGCCAGCAGCTTAGCGGGGACAGGGAACACTGAAGCTTTCTTT CASSLAGTGNTEAFF
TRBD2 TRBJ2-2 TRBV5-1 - TGCGCCAGCAGCCCTGGACTAGCGGGGGGGCCTGTCACCGGGGAGCTGTTTTTT CASSPGLAGGPVTGELFF
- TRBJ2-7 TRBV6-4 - TGTGCCAGCAAGTCTAGGGGTACTGACTCCACGTCCTACGAGCAGTACTTC CASKSRGTDSTSYEQYF
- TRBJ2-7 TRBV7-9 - TGTGCCAGCAGCTTGGCAGGGGCGCCAACCCTCGAGCAGTACTTC CASSLAGAPTLEQYF
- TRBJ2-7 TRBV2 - TGTGCCAGCAGTGAACGGGGTCCACCTTCCTACGAGCAGTACTTC CASSERGPPSYEQYF
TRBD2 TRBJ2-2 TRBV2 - TGTGCCAGCAATAAGCGGCGACTAGCGGGGGGTGCTTCGCATCCCGGGGAGCTGTTTTTT CASNKRRLAGGASHPGELFF
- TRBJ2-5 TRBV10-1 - TGCGCCAGCAGTGAGCCGAACAAAGCCCAGTACTTC CASSEPNKAQYF
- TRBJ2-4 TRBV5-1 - TGCGCCAGCAGCTTGGGTCTGGAGGGGGCTACCAAAAACATTCAGTACTTC CASSLGLEGATKNIQYF
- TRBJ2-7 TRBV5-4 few TGTGCCAGCAGCCCAGACAGCGGGTCCTACGAGCAGTACTTC CASSPDSGSYEQYF
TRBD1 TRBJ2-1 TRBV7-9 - TGTGCCAGCAGCTTAGTTCAGGGGACAGGGGGAAGCTCCTACAATGAGCAGTTCTTC CASSLVQGTGGSSYNEQFF
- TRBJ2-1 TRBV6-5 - TGTGCCAGCAGTTACGGGACTGCGGTTGTCAATGAGCAGTTCTTC CASSYGTAVVNEQFF
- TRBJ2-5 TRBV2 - TGTGCCAGCAGTGAACTGGTGACTGTCTCAGTGGAGCAGTACTTC CASSELVTVSVEQYF
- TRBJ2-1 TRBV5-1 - TGCGCCAGCACCGACAGGGCGTACGGGGGTGAGCAGTTCTTC CASTDRAYGGEQFF
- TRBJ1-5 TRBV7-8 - TGTGCCAGCAGCTATAGGGGATACCATCAGCCCCAGCATTTT CASSYRGYHQPQHF
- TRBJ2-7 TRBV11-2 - TGTGCCAGCAGCTTAGTTGGCAACAGCAAGACCTACGAGCAGTACTTC CASSLVGNSKTYEQYF
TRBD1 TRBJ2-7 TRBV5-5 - TGTGCCAGCAGCTTACTCAGGGGGCAACAGTACTTC CASSLLRGQQYF
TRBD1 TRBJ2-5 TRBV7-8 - TGTGCCAGCAGCTTACAAGGGGGCTGGGGATTGGGGCAGTACTTC CASSLQGGWGLGQYF
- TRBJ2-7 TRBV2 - TGTGCCAGCAGTGAAGCTAAAATTTACTACGAGCAGTACTTC CASSEAKIYYEQYF
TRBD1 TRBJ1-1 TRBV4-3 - TGCGCCAGCAGCCAACAGACAGGGGGCACTGAAGCTTTCTTT CASSQQTGGTEAFF
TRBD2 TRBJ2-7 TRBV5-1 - TGCGCCAGCAGCTTGGGACTAGCGGACATCTACGAGCAGTACTTC CASSLGLADIYEQYF
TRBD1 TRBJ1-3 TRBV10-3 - TGTGCCATCAGTGACCCGATACAGGGGGCTGGAAACACCATATATTTT CAISDPIQGAGNTIYF
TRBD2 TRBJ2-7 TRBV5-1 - TGCGCCAGCCTATCACTAGCGGGGGGTCCCTACGAGCAGTACTTC CASLSLAGGPYEQYF
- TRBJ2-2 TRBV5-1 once TGCGCCAGCAGCTTTTTCGGGTCGCCGGTCCTATCCGGGGAGCTGTTTTTT CASSFFGSPVLSGELFF
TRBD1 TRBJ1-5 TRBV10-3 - TGTGCCATCAGTGCCGGGACAGGGGACAATCAGCCCCAGCATTTT CAISAGTGDNQPQHF
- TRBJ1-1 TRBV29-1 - TGCAGCGCAAACAGAAGGGGCCTATTGAACACTGAAGCTTTCTTT CSANRRGLLNTEAFF
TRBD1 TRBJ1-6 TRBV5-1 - TGCGCCAGCAGCCCGACAGGGGGCCGTAATTCACCCCTCCACTTT CASSPTGGRNSPLHF
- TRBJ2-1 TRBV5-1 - TGCGCCAGCAGCTTGGATGCTGGGGGCGATGAGCAGTTCTTC CASSLDAGGDEQFF
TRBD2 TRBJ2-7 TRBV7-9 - TGTGCCAGCAGTTATAGCGGGACTCCCAGCTCCTACGAGCAGTACTTC CASSYSGTPSSYEQYF
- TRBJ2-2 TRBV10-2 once TGCGCCAGCAGTGAGTTAAGGGGGTTGAACACCGGGGAGCTGTTTTTT CASSELRGLNTGELFF
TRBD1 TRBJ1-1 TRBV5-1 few TGCGCCAGCCTGGGACAGGGTGGAATGAACACTGAAGCTTTCTTT CASLGQGGMNTEAFF
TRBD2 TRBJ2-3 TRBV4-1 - TGCGCCAGCAGCCCGATAGCGGGGGCTATCACAGATACGCAGTATTTT CASSPIAGAITDTQYF
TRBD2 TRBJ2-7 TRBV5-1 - TGCGCCAGCAGCCAAGGCGGGGGGCTAGCTGGGGAGCAGTACTTC CASSQGGGLAGEQYF
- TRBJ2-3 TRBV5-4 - TGTGCCAGCAGCAAAAAAACTAAAACTATAGCTGGGGATACGCAGTATTTT CASSKKTKTIAGDTQYF
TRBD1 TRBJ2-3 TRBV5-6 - TGTGCCAGCAGCCGGGGAACAGGGGGCACAGATACGCAGTATTTT CASSRGTGGTDTQYF
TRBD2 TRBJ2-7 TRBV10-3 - TGTGCCATCAGTGACTCTAGCGGGAGTAACGAGCAGTACTTC CAISDSSGSNEQYF